Below are 20 T cell receptor beta chains sequenced from a single sample in a study of early stage breast cancer tumors. Assay: immunoSEQ multiplex PCR; the TCRdb copy retains only in-frame clones and omits some. The table has 11,000 to 15,000 clones, about 79% seen once. The sequencing sample was made of normal breast tissue next to the tumor. Receptors originate from a person in their fifties or sixties with breast cancer.

The chain uses TRBV7-2 and TRBJ2-2; D not resolved. The CDR3 length is 13 residues. Germline CDR1 reads SGHTA; CDR2 reads FQGNSA. V lost 5 bases and J 6 bases, leaving 10 bases between the germline ends. CDR3 bases: TGTGCCAGCAGCAAAGGGCGACCCGGGGAGCTGTTTTTT. Translation gives CASSKGRPGELFF.

The chain is built from TRBV11-2 and TRBJ2-7; 8 nucleotides agree with TRBD1. The length of the CDR3 is 14 residues. Germline-derived CDR1 and CDR2 are SGHAT and FQNNGV. V trimming: 1 base; J trimming: 4 bases; junction bases outside the gene matches: 3. The DNA for the CDR3 is TGTGCCAGCAGCTTAGCAGGGGGCAGTTACGAGCAGTACTTC. This codes for CASSLAGGSYEQYF.

The J gene is TRBJ2-7, the V gene TRBV6-1, with a weak D call TRBD2 (6 bases). Trimming took off 1 base at V and 2 bases at J, with 9 bases between the two ends. Per the germline V gene, CDR1 is MNHNS and CDR2 is SASEGT. This CDR3 contains 14 residues. The CDR3 DNA reads TGTGCCAGCAGTGAAGGGGGGAGGCCCTACGAGCAGTACTTC. It specifies CASSEGGRPYEQYF.

This chain uses TRBV12-5 with TRBJ1-3; D remains ambiguous. The germline V gene has CDR1 LGHNT and CDR2 FRNRAP. The CDR3 consists of 16 residues. V was cut by 1 base and J by 0 bases, with 10 bases left in between. The CDR3 protein is CASGLDLTASGNTIYF. The CDR3 coding sequence is TGTGCTAGTGGTTTGGACCTAACGGCCTCTGGAAACACCATATATTTT. Using reference TRBV12-5 and TRBJ1-3 for the parts outside the CDR3, the full variable domain is DARVTQTPRHKVTEMGQEVTMRCQPILGHNTVFWYRQTMMQGLELLAYFRNRAPLDDSGMPKDRFSAEMPDATLATLKIQPSEPRDSAVYFCASGLDLTASGNTIYFGEGSWLTVV.

The rearrangement links TRBV11-2 to TRBJ2-7; D is uncertain. CDR3 size: 14 residues. Trimming took 3 bases from V and 1 from J, leaving 10 bases between them. The V gene's germline CDR1 is SGHAT and CDR2 FQNNGV. CDR3 in amino acids: CASSFMRSSYEQYF. The CDR3 DNA follows: TGTGCCAGCAGCTTTATGAGGAGTTCCTACGAGCAGTACTTC. The full variable domain, with the rest looked up from reference TRBV11-2 and TRBJ2-7, is EAGVAQSPRYKIIEKRQSVAFWCNPISGHATLYWYQQILGQGPKLLIQFQNNGVVDDSQLPKDRFSAERLKGVDSTLKIQPAKLEDSAVYLCASSFMRSSYEQYFGPGTRLTVT.

This clone has just a few counts. The chain links TRBV29-1 to TRBJ2-5, with D possibly matching TRBD1 (6 bases). This CDR3 comprises 14 residues. CDR1 is SQVTM and CDR2 is ANQGSEA in the germline V gene. V gave up 8 bases and J gave up 0 bases, with 16 bases separating them. CDR3: CSSPIGDNQETQYF. The CDR3 DNA is TGCAGCTCTCCTATAGGGGACAACCAAGAGACCCAGTACTTC.

The chain's CDR3 is CASSPQGRDTEAFF. The DNA for the CDR3 is TGTGCCAGCAGCCCACAGGGGCGGGACACTGAAGCTTTCTTT. This chain connects TRBV7-3 to TRBJ1-1, with 7 bases identical to TRBD1. Trimming cost V 5 bases and J 3 bases; bases outside gene matches: 6. CDR1 is SGHTA, CDR2 FQGTGA, per germline. The CDR3 runs 14 residues. The variable domain in full, with the rest retrieved from reference TRBV7-3 and TRBJ1-1, is GAGVSQTPSNKVTEKGKYVELRCDPISGHTALYWYRQSLGQGPEFLIYFQGTGAADDSGLPNDRFFAVRPEGSVSTLKIQRTERGDSAVYLCASSPQGRDTEAFFGQGTRLTVV.

J is TRBJ2-2 and V is TRBV18, with TRBD2 matching over 7 bases. The germline V gene has CDR1 KGHSH and CDR2 LQKENI. The CDR3 extends over 14 amino acids. V was pared by 6 bases and J by 2 bases, with 3 bases of the junction left unmatched. As DNA, the CDR3 is TGTGCCAGCTCGACGGGACTAAACACCGGGGAGCTGTTTTTT. Translating it yields CASSTGLNTGELFF.

This clone was seen a few times. The rearrangement uses TRBV9 and TRBJ2-2, with D possibly matching TRBD1 (5 bases). The CDR3 runs 14 residues. Trimming took off 0 bases at V and 6 bases at J, with 9 bases between the two ends. Looked up from germline, CDR1 is SGDLS and CDR2 is YYNGEE. CDR3 sequence reads: CASSVVRGPGELFF. CDR3 bases: TGTGCCAGCAGCGTAGTAAGGGGCCCCGGGGAGCTGTTTTTT.

This clone is classed as large. This sequence joins TRBV14 and TRBJ2-7, with D hard to call. The ends were cut back, 4 bases at V and 2 bases at J, with 12 bases in the middle. The CDR3 has 14 amino acids. CDR1 and CDR2 (germline): SGHDN, FVKESK. The CDR3 loop reads CASSRRSQTYEQYF. The DNA of the CDR3 is TGTGCCAGCAGCCGTCGTTCGCAGACCTACGAGCAGTACTTC.

The rearrangement links TRBV7-2 to TRBJ2-1; tentative D call: TRBD2 (7 bases). The V gene's germline CDR1 is SGHTA and CDR2 FQGNSA. The CDR3 runs to 15 residues. Trimming took 3 bases from V and 3 from J, leaving 12 bases between them. DNA of the CDR3: TGTGCCAGCAGCTTCCAGCGGGACAACTACAATGAGCAGTTCTTC. Its translation: CASSFQRDNYNEQFF.

The chain combines TRBV5-4 with TRBJ2-3; 8 bases line up with TRBD2. This CDR3 has 17 amino acids. The trim removed 1 base at V and 5 bases at J, leaving 12 bases unmatched. Germline CDR1 reads SGHNT; CDR2 reads YYREEE (reference sequence). DNA of the CDR3: TGTGCCAGCAGCTTGCCCGCTCTAGCGGGCGACGGAGATACGCAGTATTTT. Encoded protein: CASSLPALAGDGDTQYF.

CDR3 sequence reads: CASSLPYAGNEQFF. CDR3 bases: TGCGCCAGCTCCTTACCCTACGCCGGCAATGAGCAGTTCTTC. The genes are TRBV5-1 and TRBJ2-1; no clear D. The length of the CDR3 is 14 residues. Trimming cost V 7 bases and J 6 bases, with 17 bases left between them. Germline CDR1 reads SGHRS; CDR2 reads YFSETQ. The entire variable domain, with the rest obtained from reference TRBV5-1 and TRBJ2-1, is as follows: KAGVTQTPRYLIKTRGQQVTLSCSPISGHRSVSWYQQTPGQGLQFLFEYFSETQRNKGNFPGRFSGRQFSNSRSEMNVSTLELGDSALYLCASSLPYAGNEQFFGPGTRLTVL.

The chain is built from TRBV5-5 and TRBJ1-1, with D possibly matching TRBD1 (6 bases). The CDR3 covers 15 residues. Trimming removed 0 bases at V and 4 bases at J, with 13 bases between. The germline V gene encodes CDR1 SGHKS and CDR2 YYEKEE (reference sequence). The CDR3 DNA is TGTGCCAGCAGCTTGGCCCCGGGGGCGGGCACTGAAGCTTTCTTT. Its translation is CASSLAPGAGTEAFF.

This clone is medium-sized. The gene calls are TRBV5-8 and TRBJ2-4, with D tentatively TRBD1 (5 bases). Germline CDR1 reads SGHTS; CDR2 reads YDEGEE. V was trimmed by 2 bases and J by 3 bases, leaving 6 bases between them. The CDR3 length is 13 residues. CDR3 DNA sequence: TGTGCCAGCAGCTTAAGGGGCAAAAACATTCAGTACTTC. Its translation is CASSLRGKNIQYF.

The V call is TRBV12-5, the J call TRBJ1-5; weak D call: TRBD1 (5 bases). CDR1 is LGHNT, CDR2 FRNRAP, per germline. CDR3 size: 19 residues. The V end was cut by 0 bases, the J end by 1 base, with 19 bases between. The CDR3 region has the DNA TGTGCTAGTGGTTTGGTGGCGGGGCCCGATGGAGCGAGCAATCAGCCCCAGCATTTT. This gives the protein CASGLVAGPDGASNQPQHF.

This rearrangement joins TRBV7-2 to TRBJ1-4; D remains unclear. The CDR3 totals 13 residues. The V gene's germline CDR1 is SGHTA and CDR2 FQGNSA. V was cut by 3 bases and J by 5 bases, with 7 bases left in between. The CDR3 DNA reads TGTGCCAGCAGCTTGGTGGAGAATGAAAAACTGTTTTTT. Translating it yields CASSLVENEKLFF.

V and J are TRBV7-8 and TRBJ2-1; TRBD2 matches 8 bases. The CDR3 contains 15 residues. With V trimmed by 1 base and J by 5 bases, 4 bases remained unmatched. CDR1 and CDR2 (germline): SGHVS, FQNEAQ. The CDR3 DNA reads TGTGCCAGCAGCTTAGGCACTAGCGGCGACAATGAGCAGTTCTTC. Residues: CASSLGTSGDNEQFF.

V usage is TRBV19 and J usage is TRBJ1-4; no reliable D call. The ends were cut back, 1 base at V and 10 bases at J, with 16 bases in the middle. Germline CDR1 LNHDA, CDR2 SQIVND (reference sequence). The CDR3 length is 15 residues. DNA for the CDR3: TGTGCCAGTAGTATAGGCTCGGCCCCGAGTGGAAAACTGTTTTTT. Translation gives CASSIGSAPSGKLFF.

The V gene is TRBV7-9, the J gene TRBJ2-7, with 9 bases that match TRBD1. V dropped 5 bases and J dropped 1; count of bases not matched to a gene: 9. The CDR3 extends over 16 amino acids. Germline assignment: CDR1 SEHNR and CDR2 FQNEAQ (reference sequence). CDR3 loop: CASSPVAGTGSYEQYF. Written as DNA, the CDR3 is TGTGCCAGCAGCCCCGTGGCAGGGACAGGGTCCTACGAGCAGTACTTC.